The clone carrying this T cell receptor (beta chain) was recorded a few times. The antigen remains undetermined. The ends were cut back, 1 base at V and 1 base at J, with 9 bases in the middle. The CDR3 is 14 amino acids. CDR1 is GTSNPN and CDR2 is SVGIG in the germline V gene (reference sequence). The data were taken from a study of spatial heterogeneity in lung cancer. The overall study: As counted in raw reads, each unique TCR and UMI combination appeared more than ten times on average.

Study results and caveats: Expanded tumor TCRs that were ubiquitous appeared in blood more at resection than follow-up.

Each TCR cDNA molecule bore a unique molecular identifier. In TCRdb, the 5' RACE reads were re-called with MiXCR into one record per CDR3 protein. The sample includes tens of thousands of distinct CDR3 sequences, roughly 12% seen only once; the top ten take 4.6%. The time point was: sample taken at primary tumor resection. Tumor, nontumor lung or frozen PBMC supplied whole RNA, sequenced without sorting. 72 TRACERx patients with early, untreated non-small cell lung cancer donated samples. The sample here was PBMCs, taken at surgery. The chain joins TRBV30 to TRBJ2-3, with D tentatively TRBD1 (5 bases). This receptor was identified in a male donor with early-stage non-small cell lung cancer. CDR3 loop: CAWSEGVRTDTQYF. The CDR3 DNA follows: TGTGCCTGGAGTGAAGGGGTTCGCACAGATACGCAGTATTTT.